Sequencing of this T cell receptor (beta chain) was carried out in a study of T cells after yellow fever vaccination. TCRdb recomputed calls from the 5' RACE reads with MiXCR, one row per CDR3 protein. The sample carries some 340,000 distinct CDR3 sequences, roughly 4.3% recorded once. From germline, CDR1 is MGHRA and CDR2 YSYEKL. The CDR3 is 16 residues long. J was trimmed by 4 bases and V by 7 bases; bases with no gene match: 5. Sample: PBMCs, taken 5 days after the yellow fever booster vaccination. J is TRBJ1-6 and V is TRBV4-1; 12 bases match TRBD1. The source of this sequence is a man between 18 and 35 years old who received the YFV17D yellow fever vaccine. In DNA form, the CDR3 reads TGCGCCAGCAACCTGGGACAGGGGGCGTATAATTCACCCCTCCACTTT. Encoded protein: CASNLGQGAYNSPLHF.